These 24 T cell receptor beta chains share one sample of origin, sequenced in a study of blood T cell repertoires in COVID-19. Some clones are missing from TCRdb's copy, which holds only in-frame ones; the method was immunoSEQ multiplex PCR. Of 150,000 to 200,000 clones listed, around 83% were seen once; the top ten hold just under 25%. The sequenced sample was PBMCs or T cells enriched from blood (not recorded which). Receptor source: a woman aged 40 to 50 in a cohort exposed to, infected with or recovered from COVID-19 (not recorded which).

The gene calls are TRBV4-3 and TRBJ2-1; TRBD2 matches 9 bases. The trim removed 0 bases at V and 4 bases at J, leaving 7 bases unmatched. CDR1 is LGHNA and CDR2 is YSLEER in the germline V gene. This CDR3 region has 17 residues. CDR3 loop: CASSQEAAGGFYNEQFF. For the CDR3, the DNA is TGCGCCAGCAGCCAAGAGGCCGCGGGAGGGTTTTACAATGAGCAGTTCTTC.

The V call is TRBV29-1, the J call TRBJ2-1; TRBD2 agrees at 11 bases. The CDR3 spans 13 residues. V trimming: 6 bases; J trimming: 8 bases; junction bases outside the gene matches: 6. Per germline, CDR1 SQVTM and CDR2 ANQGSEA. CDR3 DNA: TGCAGCGTAGTTAGCGGGAGGGCCCATGAGCAGTTCTTC. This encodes CSVVSGRAHEQFF.

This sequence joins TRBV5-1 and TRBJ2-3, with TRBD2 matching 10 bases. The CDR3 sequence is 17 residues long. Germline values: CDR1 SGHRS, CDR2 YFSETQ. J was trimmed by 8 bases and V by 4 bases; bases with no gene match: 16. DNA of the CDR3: TGCGCCAGCAGCCCCGACGCTAGCGGGGGACCCCTAGGTACGCAGTATTTT. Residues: CASSPDASGGPLGTQYF.

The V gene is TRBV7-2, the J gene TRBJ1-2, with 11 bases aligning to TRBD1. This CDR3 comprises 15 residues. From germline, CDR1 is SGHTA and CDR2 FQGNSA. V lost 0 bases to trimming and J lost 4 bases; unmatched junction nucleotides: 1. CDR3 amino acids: CASSLAGTGGYGYTF. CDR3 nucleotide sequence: TGTGCCAGCAGCTTAGCAGGGACAGGGGGCTATGGCTACACCTTC.

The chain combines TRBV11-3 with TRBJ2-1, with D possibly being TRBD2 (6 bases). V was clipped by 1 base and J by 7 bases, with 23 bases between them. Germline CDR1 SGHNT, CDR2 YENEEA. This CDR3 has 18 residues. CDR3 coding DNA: TGTGCCAGCAGCTTAGGCACAACCGGGACTCGGAAGAGTAATGAGCAGTTCTTC. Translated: CASSLGTTGTRKSNEQFF.

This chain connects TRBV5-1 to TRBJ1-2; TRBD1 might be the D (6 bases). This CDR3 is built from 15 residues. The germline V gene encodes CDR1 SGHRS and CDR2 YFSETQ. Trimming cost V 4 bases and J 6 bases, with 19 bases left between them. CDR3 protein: CASSPISGGKDGYTF. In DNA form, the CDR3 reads TGCGCCAGCAGCCCCATAAGCGGGGGCAAGGATGGCTACACCTTC.

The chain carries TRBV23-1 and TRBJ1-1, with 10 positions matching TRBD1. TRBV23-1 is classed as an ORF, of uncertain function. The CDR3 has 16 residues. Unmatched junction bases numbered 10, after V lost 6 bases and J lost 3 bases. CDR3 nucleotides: TGCGCCAGCAGCGGACAGGGGGGTCGGCGGGACACTGAAGCTTTCTTT. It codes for CASSGQGGRRDTEAFF.

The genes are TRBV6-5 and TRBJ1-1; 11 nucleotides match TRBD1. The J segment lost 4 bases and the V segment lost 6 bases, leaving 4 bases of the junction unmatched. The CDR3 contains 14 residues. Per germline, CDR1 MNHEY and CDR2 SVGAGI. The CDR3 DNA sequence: TGTGCCAGCAGCCAAGGGACAGGGGGCACTGAAGCTTTCTTT. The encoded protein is CASSQGTGGTEAFF.

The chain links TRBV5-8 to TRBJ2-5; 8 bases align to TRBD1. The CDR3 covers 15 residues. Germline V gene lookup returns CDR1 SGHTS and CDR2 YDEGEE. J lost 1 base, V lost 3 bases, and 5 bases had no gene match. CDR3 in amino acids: CASSYDRGGQETQYF. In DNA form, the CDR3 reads TGTGCCAGCAGCTATGACAGGGGCGGCCAAGAGACCCAGTACTTC.

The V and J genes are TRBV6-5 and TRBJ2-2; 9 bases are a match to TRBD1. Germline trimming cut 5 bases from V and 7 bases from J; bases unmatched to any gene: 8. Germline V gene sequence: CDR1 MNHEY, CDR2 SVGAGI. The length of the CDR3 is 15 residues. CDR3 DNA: TGTGCCAGCAGTCCCCAAACAGGGGGCATCGGGGAGCTGTTTTTT. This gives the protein CASSPQTGGIGELFF.

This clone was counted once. For the CDR3, the DNA is TGTGCCAGCAGCTTAACGGCTAGCGGGGGCGGAGATACGCAGTATTTT. Translation gives CASSLTASGGGDTQYF. This chain connects TRBV11-2 to TRBJ2-3, with 10 bases matching TRBD2. Looked up from germline, CDR1 is SGHAT and CDR2 is FQNNGV. The CDR3 is 16 amino acids. Trimming at V came to 2 bases and at J to 5 bases, leaving 7 bases not matched to a gene.

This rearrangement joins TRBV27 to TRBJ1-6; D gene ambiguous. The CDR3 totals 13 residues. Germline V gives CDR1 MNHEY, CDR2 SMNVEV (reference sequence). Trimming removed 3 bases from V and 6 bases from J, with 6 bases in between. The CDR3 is CASSFYSNSPLHF. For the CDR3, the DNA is TGTGCCAGCAGTTTTTACAGTAATTCACCCCTCCACTTT.

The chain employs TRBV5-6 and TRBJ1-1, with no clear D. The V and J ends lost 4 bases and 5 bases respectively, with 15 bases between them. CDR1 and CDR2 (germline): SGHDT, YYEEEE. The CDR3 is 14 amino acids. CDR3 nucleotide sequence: TGTGCCAGCAGCCGCCCCCAGTTTGTAACTGAAGCTTTCTTT. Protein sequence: CASSRPQFVTEAFF.

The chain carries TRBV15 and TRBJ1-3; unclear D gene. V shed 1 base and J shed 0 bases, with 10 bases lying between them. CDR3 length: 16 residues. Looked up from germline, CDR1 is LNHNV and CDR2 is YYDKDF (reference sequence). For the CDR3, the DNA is TGTGCCACCAGCAGAGTCCCAGCGAACTCTGGAAACACCATATATTTT. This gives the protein CATSRVPANSGNTIYF.

The CDR3: CTSSQGGVDRVNQPQHF. The CDR3 DNA sequence: TGCACCAGCAGCCAAGGGGGAGTGGACAGGGTCAATCAGCCCCAGCATTTT. This chain connects TRBV1 to TRBJ1-5; TRBD1, the D gene given by the table, was not confirmed from the DNA. TRBV1 is a recognized pseudogene. This CDR3 comprises 17 residues.

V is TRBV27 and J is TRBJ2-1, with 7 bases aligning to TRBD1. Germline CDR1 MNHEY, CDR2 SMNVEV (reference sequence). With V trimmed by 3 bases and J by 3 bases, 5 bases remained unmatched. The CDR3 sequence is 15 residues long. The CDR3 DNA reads TGTGCCAGCAGTTTGTGGCAGGGGGACTACAATGAGCAGTTCTTC. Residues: CASSLWQGDYNEQFF.

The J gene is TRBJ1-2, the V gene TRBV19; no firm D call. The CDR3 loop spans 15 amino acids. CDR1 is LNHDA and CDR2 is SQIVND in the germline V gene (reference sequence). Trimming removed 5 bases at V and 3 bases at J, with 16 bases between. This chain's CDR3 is CASSPVGDRHYGYTF. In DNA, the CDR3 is TGTGCCAGTAGTCCGGTCGGAGACCGACACTATGGCTACACCTTC.

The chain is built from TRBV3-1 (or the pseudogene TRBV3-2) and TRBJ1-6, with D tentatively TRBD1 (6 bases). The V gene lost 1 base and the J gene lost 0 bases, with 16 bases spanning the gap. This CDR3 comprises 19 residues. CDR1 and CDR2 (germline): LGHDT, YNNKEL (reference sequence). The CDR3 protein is CASSQAPDRLPSYNSPLHF. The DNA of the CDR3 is TGTGCCAGCAGCCAAGCCCCCGACAGGCTGCCCTCCTATAATTCACCCCTCCACTTT.

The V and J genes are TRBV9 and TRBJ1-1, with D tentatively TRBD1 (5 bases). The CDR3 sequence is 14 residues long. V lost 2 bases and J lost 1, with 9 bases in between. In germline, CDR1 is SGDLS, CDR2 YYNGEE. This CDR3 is CASSVQGTNTEAFF. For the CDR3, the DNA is TGTGCCAGCAGCGTTCAGGGAACGAACACTGAAGCTTTCTTT.

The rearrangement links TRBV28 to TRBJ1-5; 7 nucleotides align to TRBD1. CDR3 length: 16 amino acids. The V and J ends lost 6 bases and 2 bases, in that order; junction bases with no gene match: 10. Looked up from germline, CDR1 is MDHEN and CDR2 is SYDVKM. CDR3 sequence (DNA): TGTGCCAGCAGAAGCCCGACAGGGTTCGGCAATCAGCCCCAGCATTTT. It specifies CASRSPTGFGNQPQHF.

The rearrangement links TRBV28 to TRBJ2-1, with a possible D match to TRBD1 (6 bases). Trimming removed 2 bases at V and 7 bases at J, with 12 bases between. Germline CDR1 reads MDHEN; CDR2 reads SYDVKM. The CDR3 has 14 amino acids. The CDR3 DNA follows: TGTGCCAGCAGTTTAGGGGGCCCGTCGAATGAGCAGTTCTTC. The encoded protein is CASSLGGPSNEQFF. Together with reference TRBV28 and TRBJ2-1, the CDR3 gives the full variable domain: DVKVTQSSRYLVKRTGEKVFLECVQDMDHENMFWYRQDPGLGLRLIYFSYDVKMKEKGDIPEGYSVSREKKERFSLILESASTNQTSMYLCASSLGGPSNEQFFGPGTRLTVL.

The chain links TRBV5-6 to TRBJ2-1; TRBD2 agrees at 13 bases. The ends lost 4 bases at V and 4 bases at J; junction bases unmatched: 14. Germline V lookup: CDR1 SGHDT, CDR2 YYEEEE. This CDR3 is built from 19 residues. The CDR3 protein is CASSNRLAGGPPGYNEQFF. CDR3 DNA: TGTGCCAGCAGCAATAGACTAGCGGGGGGCCCACCGGGGTACAATGAGCAGTTCTTC.

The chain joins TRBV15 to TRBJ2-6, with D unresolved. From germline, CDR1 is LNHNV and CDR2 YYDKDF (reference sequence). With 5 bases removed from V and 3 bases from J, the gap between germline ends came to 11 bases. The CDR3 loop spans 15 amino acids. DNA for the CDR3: TGTGCCACCAGCTTCCGGTTTGGTGGGGCCAACGTCCTGACTTTC. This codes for CATSFRFGGANVLTF.

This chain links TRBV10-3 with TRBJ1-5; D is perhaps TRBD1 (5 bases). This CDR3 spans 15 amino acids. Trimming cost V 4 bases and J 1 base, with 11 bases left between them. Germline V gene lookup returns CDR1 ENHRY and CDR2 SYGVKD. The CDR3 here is CAISAGLESNQPQHF. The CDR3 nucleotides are TGTGCCATCAGTGCAGGGTTGGAGAGCAATCAGCCCCAGCATTTT.